This T cell receptor (beta chain) came from a study of blood T cell repertoires in COVID-19. The CDR3 totals 14 residues. From germline, CDR1 is GTSNPN and CDR2 SVGIG (reference sequence). V lost 3 bases, J lost 7 bases, and 15 bases lay in between. In the authors' methods: Reference gene primers were amplified, and this amplification served to estimate nucleated cell counts. Sequencing used immunoSEQ multiplex PCR; TCRdb keeps in-frame clones, though not all of them. Clone size and the V and J calls come from that table; the DNA yielded D and trimming. The sample holds tens of thousands of clones, approximately 78% seen once.

The chain couples TRBV30 to TRBJ1-4; a weak D match, TRBD1 (6 bases). The receptor's source is a woman in her sixties with acute or convalescent COVID-19. Sequenced: peripheral blood. The CDR3 reads CAWRGPGVFEKLFF. CDR3 nucleotide sequence: TGTGCCTGGAGAGGCCCAGGGGTCTTTGAAAAACTGTTTTTT.